This TCR beta chain was found in a study of blood T cell repertoires in COVID-19 (TCRdb year 2020). The study in broad terms: Samples covering the acute and convalescent phases of COVID-19 were provided by collaborators in the United States, Italy and Spain. The material from the prospective study consisted of cDNA or gDNA derived from T cells, B-cell-depleted T cells, or PBMCs. Subjects who had been exposed to COVID-19, were actively infected with it, or had recovered from it provided the deeply sampled blood TCRbeta repertoires that made up the dataset. The repertoires were released in a freely available public database intended as a resource for research on the immune response to SARS-CoV-2. The samples were drawn from the first 160 participants of the ongoing ImmuneRACE study and from under 1,500 subjects provided by 6 global collaborators. Sample metadata almost always included a de-identified subject ID, COVID-19 status, age in years and sex. HLA class I and class II types, where available, came from metadata supplied by the sample provider rather than from assay-based typing.

CDR1 MNHNY and CDR2 SVGAGI were looked up in the germline V gene (reference sequence). From cysteine to phenylalanine, the CDR3 is 15 amino acids long. The read is trimmed to its CDR3 DNA, 45 bases read in frame from base 1. Trimming at the junction amounts to 5 bases on V and 0 bases on J, and the germline ends lie 8 bases apart. Summary of the overall study and its limitations: Clinical and demographic metadata were provided uncurated, with the amount varying by source and participant.

TCRbeta CDR3 regions were amplified from genomic DNA by means of the immunoSEQ Assay, a bias-controlled multiplex PCR. Turning to the authors' computational methods: The number of nucleated cells in each sample was estimated from the amplification of reference gene primers within the assay. To quantify the absolute abundance of each unique TCRbeta CDR3 rearrangement, sequence reads were collapsed and filtered. For each sample, productive Simpson clonality was calculated as the square root of Simpson's diversity index across productive rearrangements. TCRdb mirrors the immuneACCESS table, restricted to in-frame sequences. Some clones are absent from its copies; in checked studies, under half trace to an unresolved V gene, and the reason for the others is unknown. That table supplies the V and J calls and clone size; D and trimming were determined from the DNA. The sample table holds 200,000 to 250,000 clones, of which 85% to 90% were seen once. The top ten hold approximately 10% of the sample.

In regard to this clone: The antigen it binds to is not known. Within one base of it there is no much larger clone, and no base qualities were kept.

In Seattle, one collaborating source enrolled patients while the infection was active and tracked those patients longitudinally over the course of disease. The collaborating institutions used their own protocols to collect whole blood in K2EDTA tubes. For TCRbeta analysis, collaborator samples were shipped as frozen whole blood, as isolated PBMCs, or as DNA extracted from either sample type. The chain is made from TRBV6-6 and TRBJ2-6; the D gene assignment is ambiguous. Sequenced sample: peripheral blood. The clonotype originates from a woman in her fifties or sixties with COVID-19, enrolled during active disease. The DNA sequence reads TGTGCCAGCAGTGGTAGCCTCTCTGGGGCCAACGTCCTGACTTTC. Its protein product is CASSGSLSGANVLTF.